Each of the 27 T cell receptor beta chains below was sequenced from the same sample in a study of human T cells and chemical hapten exposure. Each CDR3 protein gets one entry after TCRdb re-called the RACE reads with MiXCR. The data hold around 330,000 distinct CDR3 sequences, with about 5.4% observed a single time. Noted time point: pre-sensitization, week 0. Treatment in this sample: therapeutic diphenylcyclopropenone sensitization with weekly scalp DPC. Source: whole blood, taken in connection with sensitization to the hapten diphenylcyclopropenone (DPC). The source is a woman aged 18-29 years with alopecia areata. Some clones in this sample may be carry-over from other donors' samples.

At least ten counts were recorded for this clonotype. This chain links TRBV10-3 with TRBJ2-7; D ambiguous. The CDR3 is 14 amino acids. Trimming took off 3 bases at V and 3 bases at J, with 12 bases between the two ends. The V gene's germline CDR1 is ENHRY and CDR2 SYGVKD. CDR3 residues: CAISDSLVSYEQYF. The CDR3, as DNA: TGTGCCATCAGTGATTCCCTGGTTAGCTACGAGCAGTACTTC.

The chain joins TRBV6-1 to TRBJ1-1; D remains unclear. The CDR3 is 15 residues long. Trimming stripped 0 bases from V and 3 bases from J, with 11 bases between. Germline V gene lookup returns CDR1 MNHNS and CDR2 SASEGT. The CDR3, as DNA: TGTGCCAGCAGTGAAGCCCGGAGGGCGGACACTGAAGCTTTCTTT. It yields the protein CASSEARRADTEAFF.

The sample holds many counts of this clonotype. The chain employs TRBV7-9 and TRBJ2-5; perhaps D is TRBD1 or TRBD2 (6 bases each). This CDR3 comprises 16 residues. V was shortened by 4 bases and J by 7 bases, with 22 bases between the two germline ends. CDR1 is SEHNR, CDR2 FQNEAQ, per germline (reference sequence). CDR3: CASSSRDTSGLGTQYF. DNA for the CDR3: TGTGCCAGCAGCTCACGGGACACAAGCGGGCTTGGGACCCAGTACTTC.

This clonotype was detected a few times. The chain recombines TRBV29-1 with TRBJ1-3; no definite D call. The CDR3 totals 16 residues. Germline assignment: CDR1 SQVTM and CDR2 ANQGSEA. Trimming took 7 bases from V and 2 from J, leaving 21 bases between them. The CDR3, as DNA: TGCAGCGCTCTAACCTGGGGTGAGGGAGCTGGAAACACCATATATTTT. It codes for CSALTWGEGAGNTIYF.

This clonotype was observed a few times. The gene calls are TRBV7-2 and TRBJ1-2; D is unclear. This CDR3 contains 14 residues. With 0 bases removed from V and 2 bases from J, the gap between germline ends came to 7 bases. CDR1 and CDR2 (germline): SGHTA, FQGNSA. In DNA form, the CDR3 reads TGTGCCAGCAGCTTAGCGGCAGTCAACTATGGCTACACCTTC. Its translation is CASSLAAVNYGYTF. Variable domain in full (rest from reference TRBV7-2 and TRBJ1-2): GAGVSQSPSNKVTEKGKDVELRCDPISGHTALYWYRQSLGQGLEFLIYFQGNSAPDKSGLPSDRFSAERTGGSVSTLTIQRTQQEDSAVYLCASSLAAVNYGYTFGSGTRLTVV.

A note on this clonotype: The junction does not match germline at one end; this may be a read error. This chain links TRBV7-2 with TRBJ1-1; TRBD1 is a possible D gene (5 bases). The CDR3 is made up of 13 amino acids. Germline V gene lookup returns CDR1 SGHTA and CDR2 FQGNSA. The CDR3 nucleotides read TGTGCCAGCAGCTTACGACAGACTACTGAAGCTTCCTTT. As protein: CASSLRQTTEASF.

J is TRBJ1-1 and V is TRBV6-6, with 7 bases identical to TRBD1. J lost 9 bases, V lost 5 bases, and 9 bases had no gene match. Per germline, CDR1 MNHNY and CDR2 SVGAGI (reference sequence). The CDR3 runs 13 residues. Here the CDR3 DNA reads TGTGCCAGCAGTGGAGGACAGGTTGAGAAAGCTTTCTTT. Amino acids: CASSGGQVEKAFF.

The chain has TRBV4-3 and TRBJ2-3; 14 bases are a match to TRBD2. Looked up from germline, CDR1 is LGHNA and CDR2 is YSLEER. The junction had 13 bases not matched to a gene; V was cut back by 9 bases and J by 5 bases. This CDR3 has 17 amino acids. CDR3 protein: CARPTSGGEVWGDTQYF. CDR3 DNA: TGCGCCAGACCGACTAGCGGGGGGGAGGTGTGGGGAGATACGCAGTATTTT.

This clonotype appeared a few times. The gene calls are TRBV12-3 or TRBV12-4 and TRBJ1-5; maybe TRBD1 (6 bases). The CDR3 is 15 amino acids. Trimming stripped 6 bases from V and 4 bases from J, with 16 bases between. DNA for the CDR3: TGTGCCAGCAGGGAGGCGGGGGCTTGGAATCAGCCCCAGCATTTT. This encodes CASREAGAWNQPQHF.

The chain combines TRBV6-5 with TRBJ2-1; TRBD1 matches at 10 bases. The V and J ends lost 7 bases and 5 bases, in that order; junction bases with no gene match: 5. Germline V lookup: CDR1 MNHEY, CDR2 SVGAGI. This CDR3 is built from 14 residues. CDR3 sequence (DNA): TGTGCCAGCAACCGGGACAGGGGAAACAATGAGCAGTTCTTC. Residues: CASNRDRGNNEQFF.

This clonotype has just a few counts. This rearrangement joins TRBV28 to TRBJ2-7, with a weak D call TRBD2 (5 bases). V was clipped by 10 bases and J by 0 bases, with 13 bases between them. CDR3 length equals 13 residues. Germline lookup yields CDR1 MDHEN and CDR2 SYDVKM. DNA of the CDR3: TGTGCCACCTTCCGGGGTGACTCCTACGAGCAGTACTTC. This translates into CATFRGDSYEQYF.

J is TRBJ2-5 and V is TRBV4-2; TRBD2 aligns across 8 bases. The V segment lost 1 base and the J segment 4 bases; nucleotides outside the gene matches: 14. Germline CDR1 and CDR2: LGHNA and YNFKEQ. The CDR3 loop spans 18 amino acids. The CDR3 reads CASSQGDRRTSRLETQYF. The CDR3 nucleotides read TGTGCCAGCAGCCAAGGGGATAGAAGGACTAGCAGATTAGAGACCCAGTACTTC.

This clonotype appeared many times. This chain uses TRBV6-5 with TRBJ1-3; 8 bases are a match to TRBD1. The length of the CDR3 is 16 residues. Germline V lookup: CDR1 MNHEY, CDR2 SVGAGI. Trimming took 6 bases from V and 0 from J; bases not matched to a gene: 7. CDR3 sequence (DNA): TGTGCCAGCAGCCCCGACAGGGGAGTCTCTGGAAACACCATATATTTT. This translates into CASSPDRGVSGNTIYF.

This clonotype was recorded many times. V usage is TRBV29-1 and J usage is TRBJ2-7; 8 bases agree with TRBD2. Germline CDR1 reads SQVTM; CDR2 reads ANQGSEA. J lost 4 bases, V lost 5 bases, and 1 base had no gene match. The CDR3 loop spans 11 amino acids. Here the CDR3 reads CSVRLAYEQYF. CDR3 DNA: TGCAGCGTTAGACTAGCGTACGAGCAGTACTTC.

This clonotype was found a few times. J is TRBJ1-5 and V is TRBV7-2; D might be TRBD1 (5 bases). CDR1 SGHTA and CDR2 FQGNSA come from the germline V gene. V lost 5 bases and J lost 6, with 17 bases in between. The CDR3 loop spans 15 amino acids. The CDR3 DNA sequence: TGTGCCAGCAGCACGTACGGGCTGGGGGGTCAGCCCCAGCATTTT. Protein: CASSTYGLGGQPQHF.

This clonotype has only a few counts. This chain connects TRBV3-1 to TRBJ1-1; D ambiguous. Germline V gene lookup returns CDR1 LGHDT and CDR2 YNNKEL (reference sequence). V was trimmed by 0 bases and J by 5 bases, leaving 10 bases between them. The CDR3 runs 14 residues. CDR3 coding DNA: TGTGCCAGCAGCCAAGATGAAGGGAGGACTGAAGCTTTCTTT. It codes for CASSQDEGRTEAFF.

This clonotype was detected only a few times. The chain combines TRBV6-5 with TRBJ2-3; D perhaps matches TRBD2 (6 bases). CDR1 is MNHEY and CDR2 is SVGAGI in the germline V gene. This CDR3 comprises 13 residues. V gave up 5 bases and J gave up 4 bases, with 10 bases separating them. The CDR3 loop reads CASSRDLSDTQYF. CDR3 nucleotides: TGTGCCAGCAGTCGGGACTTGTCAGATACGCAGTATTTT.

This rearrangement joins TRBV7-2 to TRBJ2-6, with no clear D. CDR1 SGHTA and CDR2 FQGNSA come from the germline V gene. The ends were cut back, 5 bases at V and 0 bases at J, with 11 bases in the middle. This CDR3 contains 16 residues. In DNA form, the CDR3 reads TGTGCCAGCAGCCCCGTAATACGCTCTGGGGCCAACGTCCTGACTTTC. It translates to CASSPVIRSGANVLTF.

This clonotype was counted at least ten times. This chain uses TRBV6-2 or TRBV6-3 with TRBJ2-3; 9 nucleotides match TRBD2. The CDR3 is made up of 16 amino acids. V shed 6 bases and J 0 bases; nucleotides not matched to a gene: 7. Germline lookup yields CDR1 MNHEY and CDR2 SVGEGT. CDR3 amino acids: CASSPLAGSSTDTQYF. The CDR3 nucleotides read TGTGCCAGCAGCCCACTAGCGGGTTCTAGCACAGATACGCAGTATTTT.

The sample holds a few counts of this clonotype. The chain combines TRBV5-6 with TRBJ1-5; unclear D gene. The CDR3 sequence is 15 residues long. Trimming stripped 4 bases from V and 1 base from J, with 12 bases between. Per the germline V gene, CDR1 is SGHDT and CDR2 is YYEEEE. The CDR3 DNA reads TGTGCCAGCAGCCTAGGGAGTATGAGCAATCAGCCCCAGCATTTT. Amino acids: CASSLGSMSNQPQHF. Using reference TRBV5-6 and TRBJ1-5 for the parts outside the CDR3, the full variable domain is DAGVTQSPTHLIKTRGQQVTLRCSPKSGHDTVSWYQQALGQGPQFIFQYYEEEERQRGNFPDRFSGHQFPNYSSELNVNALLLGDSALYLCASSLGSMSNQPQHFGDGTRLSIL.

This clonotype came up many times. The chain recombines TRBV28 with TRBJ1-4, with D possibly being TRBD1 (6 bases). CDR3 size: 14 residues. Germline V gives CDR1 MDHEN, CDR2 SYDVKM. The V gene lost 2 bases and the J gene lost 6 bases, with 10 bases spanning the gap. The CDR3 sequence: CASSLDRLDEKLFF. The CDR3 DNA reads as TGTGCCAGCAGTTTAGACAGGCTTGATGAAAAACTGTTTTTT.

The V call is TRBV14, the J call TRBJ2-1; 8 positions match TRBD2. CDR1 is SGHDN, CDR2 FVKESK, per germline. The V gene end was trimmed by 5 bases and the J gene end by 7 bases; junction bases not matched to a gene: 4. The CDR3 runs to 13 residues. DNA of the CDR3: TGTGCCAGCAGCAACAGCGGGGGAAATGAGCAGTTCTTC. It codes for CASSNSGGNEQFF.

This clonotype was recorded at least ten times. The V and J genes are TRBV6-4 and TRBJ2-3; 10 nucleotides line up with TRBD2. This CDR3 has 16 amino acids. Germline trimming cut 3 bases from V and 6 bases from J; bases unmatched to any gene: 9. Germline-derived CDR1 and CDR2 are MRHNA and SNTAGT. The CDR3 loop is CASSESVAGGRDTQYF. CDR3 sequence (DNA): TGTGCCAGCAGTGAGTCGGTAGCGGGGGGCCGGGATACGCAGTATTTT.

This clonotype came up many times. This chain links TRBV7-2 with TRBJ1-3; D perhaps matches TRBD1 (6 bases). This CDR3 is built from 14 residues. Germline V gene sequence: CDR1 SGHTA, CDR2 FQGNSA. The V end was cut by 5 bases, the J end by 4 bases, with 12 bases between. The chain's CDR3 is CASSVDRRGNTIYF. The CDR3 coding sequence is TGTGCCAGCAGCGTCGACAGGCGGGGAAACACCATATATTTT.

This clonotype occurred many times. The genes are TRBV6-1 and TRBJ1-4, with a weak D call TRBD1 (5 bases). This CDR3 has 13 residues. Germline CDR1 is MNHNS and CDR2 is SASEGT. With 11 bases removed from V and 7 bases from J, the gap between germline ends came to 17 bases. The CDR3 spells CAAGGRVVEKLFF. DNA of the CDR3: TGTGCCGCCGGGGGGAGGGTTGTTGAAAAACTGTTTTTT.

There are many counts of this clonotype. This chain joins TRBV24-1 and TRBJ2-2, with D hard to call. Germline-derived CDR1 and CDR2 are KGHDR and SFDVKD. V was shortened by 7 bases and J by 7 bases, with 9 bases between the two germline ends. This CDR3 is 12 amino acids long. Written as DNA, the CDR3 is TGTGCCACCAGCCTGGGGAACGGGGAGCTGTTTTTT. Its translation: CATSLGNGELFF.

This clonotype was counted at least ten times. V and J are TRBV13 and TRBJ2-3; 11 nucleotides line up with TRBD2. This CDR3 contains 16 residues. Per germline, CDR1 PRHDT and CDR2 FYEKMQ (reference sequence). With V trimmed by 5 bases and J by 1 base, 5 bases remained unmatched. The CDR3 loop is CASSPTLAGGTDTQYF. DNA for the CDR3: TGTGCCAGCAGCCCCACACTAGCGGGGGGCACAGATACGCAGTATTTT.